This section outlines one T cell receptor beta chain sequence together with its context. Germline values: CDR1 ENHRY, CDR2 SYGVKD. This CDR3 has 13 residues. V was pared by 7 bases and J by 3 bases, with 10 bases between. This record belongs to a study of CD8+ T cells in alopecia areata. Treatment reported: oral pan-JAK inhibitor, 5-10 mg twice daily. RNA extraction and reverse transcription yielded cDNA as sequencing template. Assay used: immunoSEQ multiplex PCR; TCRdb lists only in-frame clones, some missing. The table shows fewer than 250,000 clones, with 40% to 45% occurring only once. This TCR was recovered from a human donor with alopecia areata. This chain joins TRBV10-3 and TRBJ1-5, with D tentatively TRBD1 (6 bases). The sample here was CD4+ T cells sorted from blood, taken at approximately week 37, from a patient treated with tofacitinib. DNA of the CDR3: TGTGCCATCACCGGACAGCCCAATCAGCCCCAGCATTTT. It yields the protein CAITGQPNQPQHF.